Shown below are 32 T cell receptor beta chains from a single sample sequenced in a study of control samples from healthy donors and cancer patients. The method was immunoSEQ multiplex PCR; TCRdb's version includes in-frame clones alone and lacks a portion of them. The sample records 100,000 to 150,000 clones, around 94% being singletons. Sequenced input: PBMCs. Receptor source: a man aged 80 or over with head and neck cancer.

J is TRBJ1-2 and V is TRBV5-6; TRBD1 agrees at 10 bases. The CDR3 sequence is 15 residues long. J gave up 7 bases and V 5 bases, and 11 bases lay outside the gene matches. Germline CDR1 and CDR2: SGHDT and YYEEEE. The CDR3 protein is CASRLRTGGEGGYTF. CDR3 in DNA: TGTGCCAGCAGACTAAGGACAGGGGGAGAGGGTGGCTACACCTTC.

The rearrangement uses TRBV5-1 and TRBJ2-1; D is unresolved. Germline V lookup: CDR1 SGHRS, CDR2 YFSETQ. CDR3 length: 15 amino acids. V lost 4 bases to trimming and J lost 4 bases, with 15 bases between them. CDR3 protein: CASSIRVTGYNEQFF. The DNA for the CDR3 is TGCGCCAGCAGCATCCGGGTCACCGGATACAATGAGCAGTTCTTC.

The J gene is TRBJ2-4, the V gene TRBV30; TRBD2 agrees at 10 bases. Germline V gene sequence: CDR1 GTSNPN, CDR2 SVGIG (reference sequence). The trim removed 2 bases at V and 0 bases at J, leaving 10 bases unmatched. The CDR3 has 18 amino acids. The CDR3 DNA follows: TGTGCCTGGAGTCGCCTAGCGGGGGATCTGTTAGCCAAAAACATTCAGTACTTC. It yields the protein CAWSRLAGDLLAKNIQYF.

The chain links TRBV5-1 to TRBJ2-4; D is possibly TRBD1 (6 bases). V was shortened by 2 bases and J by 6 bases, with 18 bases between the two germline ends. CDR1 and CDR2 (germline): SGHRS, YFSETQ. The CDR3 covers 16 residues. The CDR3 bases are TGCGCCAGCAGCTTCTCGGACAGTTCTAACCTAAACATTCAGTACTTC. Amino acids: CASSFSDSSNLNIQYF.

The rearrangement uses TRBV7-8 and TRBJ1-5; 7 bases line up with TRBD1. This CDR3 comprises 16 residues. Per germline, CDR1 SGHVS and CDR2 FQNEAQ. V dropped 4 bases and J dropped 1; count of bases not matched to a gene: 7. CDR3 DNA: TGTGCCAGCAGCTCTACAGGGGTGGGGAGCAATCAGCCCCAGCATTTT. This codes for CASSSTGVGSNQPQHF.

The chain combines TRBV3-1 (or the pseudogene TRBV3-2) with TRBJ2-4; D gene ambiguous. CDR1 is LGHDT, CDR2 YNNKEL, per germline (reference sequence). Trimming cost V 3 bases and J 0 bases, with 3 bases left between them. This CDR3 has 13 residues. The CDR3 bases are TGTGCCAGCAGCCAGTCAGCCAAAAACATTCAGTACTTC. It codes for CASSQSAKNIQYF.

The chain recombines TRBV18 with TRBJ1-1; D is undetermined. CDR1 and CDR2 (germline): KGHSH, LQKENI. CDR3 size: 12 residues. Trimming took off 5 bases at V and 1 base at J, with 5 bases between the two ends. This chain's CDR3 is CASSNRNTEAFF. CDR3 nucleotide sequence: TGTGCCAGCTCAAACCGGAACACTGAAGCTTTCTTT. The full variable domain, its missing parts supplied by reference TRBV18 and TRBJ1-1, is NAGVMQNPRHLVRRRGQEARLRCSPMKGHSHVYWYRQLPEEGLKFMVYLQKENIIDESGMPKERFSAEFPKEGPSILRIQQVVRGDSAAYFCASSNRNTEAFFGQGTRLTVV.

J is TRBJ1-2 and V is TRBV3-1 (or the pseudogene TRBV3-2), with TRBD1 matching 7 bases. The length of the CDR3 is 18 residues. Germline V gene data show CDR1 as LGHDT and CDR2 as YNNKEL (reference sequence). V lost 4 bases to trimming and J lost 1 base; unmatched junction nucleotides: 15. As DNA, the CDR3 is TGTGCCAGCAGCCCCAGACCCCGGGACAGCGTATTTAACTATGGCTACACCTTC. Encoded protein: CASSPRPRDSVFNYGYTF.

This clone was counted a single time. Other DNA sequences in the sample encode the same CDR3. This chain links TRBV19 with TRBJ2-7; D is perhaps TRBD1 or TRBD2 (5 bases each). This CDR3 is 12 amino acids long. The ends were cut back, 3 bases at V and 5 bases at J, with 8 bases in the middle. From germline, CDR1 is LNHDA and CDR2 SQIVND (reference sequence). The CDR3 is CASSIVGDEQYF. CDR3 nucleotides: TGTGCCAGTAGTATTGTGGGGGACGAGCAGTACTTC.

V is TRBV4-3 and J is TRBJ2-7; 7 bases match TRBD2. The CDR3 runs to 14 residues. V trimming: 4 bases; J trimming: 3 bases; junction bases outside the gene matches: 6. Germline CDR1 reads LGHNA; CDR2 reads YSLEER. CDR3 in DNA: TGCGCCAGCAGCCGCCTAGCGGATGACTACGAGCAGTACTTC. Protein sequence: CASSRLADDYEQYF.

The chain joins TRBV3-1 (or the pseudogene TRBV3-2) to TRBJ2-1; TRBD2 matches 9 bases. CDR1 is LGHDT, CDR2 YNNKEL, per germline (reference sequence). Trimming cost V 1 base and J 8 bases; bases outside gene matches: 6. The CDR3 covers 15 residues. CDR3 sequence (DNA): TGTGCCAGCAGCCAAGGCGGGAGGGCCGTTGATGAGCAGTTCTTC. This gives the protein CASSQGGRAVDEQFF.

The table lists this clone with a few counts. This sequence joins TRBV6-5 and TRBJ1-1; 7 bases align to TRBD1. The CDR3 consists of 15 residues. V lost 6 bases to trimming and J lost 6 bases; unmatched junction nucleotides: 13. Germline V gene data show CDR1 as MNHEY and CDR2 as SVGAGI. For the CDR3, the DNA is TGTGCCAGCAGACCGACAGGGCTTTTTTCCCCTGAAGCTTTCTTT. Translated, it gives CASRPTGLFSPEAFF.

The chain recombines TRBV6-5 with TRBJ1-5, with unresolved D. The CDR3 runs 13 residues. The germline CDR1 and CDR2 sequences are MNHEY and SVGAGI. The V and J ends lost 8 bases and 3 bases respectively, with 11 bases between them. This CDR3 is CASCDTANQPQHF. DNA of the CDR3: TGTGCCAGCTGCGACACCGCCAATCAGCCCCAGCATTTT.

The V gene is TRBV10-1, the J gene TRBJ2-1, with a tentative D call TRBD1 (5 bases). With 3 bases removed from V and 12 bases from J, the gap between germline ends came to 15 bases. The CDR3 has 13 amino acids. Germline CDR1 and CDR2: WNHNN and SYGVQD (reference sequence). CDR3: CASSEDPGRAQFF. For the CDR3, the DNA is TGCGCCAGCAGTGAAGATCCAGGGCGAGCGCAGTTCTTC.

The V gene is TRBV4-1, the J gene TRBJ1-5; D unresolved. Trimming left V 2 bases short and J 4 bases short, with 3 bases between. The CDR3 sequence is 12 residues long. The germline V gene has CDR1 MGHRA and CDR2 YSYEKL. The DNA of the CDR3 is TGCGCCAGCAGCCAAACGAATCAGCCCCAGCATTTT. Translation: CASSQTNQPQHF.

CDR3 region: CASSSTGDGTEAFF. The CDR3, as DNA: TGTGCCAGCAGCTCCACAGGGGACGGCACTGAAGCTTTCTTT. The chain recombines TRBV5-5 with TRBJ1-1; 7 nucleotides match TRBD1. The germline gives CDR1 SGHKS, CDR2 YYEKEE (reference sequence). The V and J ends lost 3 bases and 4 bases, in that order; junction bases with no gene match: 6. The CDR3 spans 14 residues.

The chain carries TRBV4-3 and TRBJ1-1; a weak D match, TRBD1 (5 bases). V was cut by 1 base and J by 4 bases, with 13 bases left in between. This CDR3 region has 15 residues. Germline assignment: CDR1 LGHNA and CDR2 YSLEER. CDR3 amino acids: CASSQVIEGSTEAFF. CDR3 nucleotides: TGCGCCAGCAGCCAAGTCATCGAGGGGAGCACTGAAGCTTTCTTT.

CDR3 amino acids: CASSVEPPGAGGEAKQETQYF. The CDR3 DNA follows: TGTGCCAGCAGCGTCGAACCACCGGGGGCAGGGGGCGAGGCGAAGCAAGAGACCCAGTACTTC. J is TRBJ2-5 and V is TRBV9, with 8 nucleotides matching TRBD1. J was trimmed by 2 bases and V by 2 bases; bases with no gene match: 23. This CDR3 has 21 amino acids. Per germline, CDR1 SGDLS and CDR2 YYNGEE.

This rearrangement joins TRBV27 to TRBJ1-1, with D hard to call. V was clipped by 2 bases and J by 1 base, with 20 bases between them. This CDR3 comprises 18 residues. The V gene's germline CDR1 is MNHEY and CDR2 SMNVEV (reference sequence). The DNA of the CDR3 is TGTGCCAGCAGTTTAGTGTTTCCCCCGACGACGGGGAACACTGAAGCTTTCTTT. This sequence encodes CASSLVFPPTTGNTEAFF.

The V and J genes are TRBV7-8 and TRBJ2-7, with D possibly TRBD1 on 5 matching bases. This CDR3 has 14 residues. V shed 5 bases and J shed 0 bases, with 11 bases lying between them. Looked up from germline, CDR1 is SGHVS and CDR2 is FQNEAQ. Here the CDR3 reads CASSRDSSSYEQYF. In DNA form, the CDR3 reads TGTGCCAGCAGCCGAGACAGTAGCTCCTACGAGCAGTACTTC.

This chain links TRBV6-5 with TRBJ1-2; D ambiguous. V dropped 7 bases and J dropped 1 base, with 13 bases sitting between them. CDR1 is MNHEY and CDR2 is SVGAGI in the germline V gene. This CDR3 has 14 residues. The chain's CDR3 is CASTRLGINYGYTF. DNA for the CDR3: TGTGCCAGCACCCGCCTCGGGATTAACTATGGCTACACCTTC.

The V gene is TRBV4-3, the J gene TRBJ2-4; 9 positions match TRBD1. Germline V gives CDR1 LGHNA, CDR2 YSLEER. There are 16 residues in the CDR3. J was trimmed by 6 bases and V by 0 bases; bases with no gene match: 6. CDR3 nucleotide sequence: TGCGCCAGCAGCCAAGATTCGGGACAGGGCGGAAACATTCAGTACTTC. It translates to CASSQDSGQGGNIQYF.

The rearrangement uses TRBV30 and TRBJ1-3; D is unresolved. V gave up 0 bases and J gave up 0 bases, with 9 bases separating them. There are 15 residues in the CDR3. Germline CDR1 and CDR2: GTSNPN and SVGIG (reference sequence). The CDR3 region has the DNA TGTGCCTGGAGTGTCGGACGGAGCTCTGGAAACACCATATATTTT. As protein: CAWSVGRSSGNTIYF.

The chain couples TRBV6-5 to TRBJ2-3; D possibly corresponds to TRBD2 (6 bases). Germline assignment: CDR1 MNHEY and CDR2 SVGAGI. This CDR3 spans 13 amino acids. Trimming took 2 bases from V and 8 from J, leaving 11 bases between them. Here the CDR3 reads CASSYPGVGTQYF. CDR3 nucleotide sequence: TGTGCCAGCAGTTACCCGGGGGTTGGTACGCAGTATTTT.

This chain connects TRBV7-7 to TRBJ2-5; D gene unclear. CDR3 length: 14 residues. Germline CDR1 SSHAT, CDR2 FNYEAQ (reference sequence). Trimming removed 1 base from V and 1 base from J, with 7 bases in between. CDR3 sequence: CASSLDGFQETQYF. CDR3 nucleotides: TGTGCCAGCAGCTTAGACGGATTCCAAGAGACCCAGTACTTC.

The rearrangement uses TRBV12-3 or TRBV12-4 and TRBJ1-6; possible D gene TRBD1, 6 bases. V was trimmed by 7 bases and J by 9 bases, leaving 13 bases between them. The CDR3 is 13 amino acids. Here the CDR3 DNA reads TGTGCCAGCACCAGGACAGTCGGTTCACCCCTCCACTTT. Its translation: CASTRTVGSPLHF.

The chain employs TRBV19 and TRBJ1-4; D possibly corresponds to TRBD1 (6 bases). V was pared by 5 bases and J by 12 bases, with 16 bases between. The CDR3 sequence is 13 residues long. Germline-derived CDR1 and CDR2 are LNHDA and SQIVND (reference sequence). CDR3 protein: CASSGNRAEELFF. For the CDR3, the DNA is TGTGCCAGTAGTGGAAACAGGGCGGAGGAACTGTTTTTT. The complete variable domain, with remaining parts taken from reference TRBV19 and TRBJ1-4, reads DGGITQSPKYLFRKEGQNVTLSCEQNLNHDAMYWYRQDPGQGLRLIYYSQIVNDFQKGDIAEGYSVSREKKESFPLTVTSAQKNPTAFYLCASSGNRAEELFFGSGTQLSVL.

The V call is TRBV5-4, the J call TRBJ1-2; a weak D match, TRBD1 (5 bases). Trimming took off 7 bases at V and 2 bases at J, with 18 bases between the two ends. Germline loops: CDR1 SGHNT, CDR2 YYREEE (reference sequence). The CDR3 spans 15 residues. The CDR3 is CASLRTGSANYGYTF. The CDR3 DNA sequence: TGTGCCAGCCTCCGTACAGGTTCAGCAAACTATGGCTACACCTTC. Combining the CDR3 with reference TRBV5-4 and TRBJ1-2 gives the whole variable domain ETGVTQSPTHLIKTRGQQVTLRCSSQSGHNTVSWYQQALGQGPQFIFQYYREEENGRGNFPPRFSGLQFPNYSSELNVNALELDDSALYLCASLRTGSANYGYTFGSGTRLTVV.

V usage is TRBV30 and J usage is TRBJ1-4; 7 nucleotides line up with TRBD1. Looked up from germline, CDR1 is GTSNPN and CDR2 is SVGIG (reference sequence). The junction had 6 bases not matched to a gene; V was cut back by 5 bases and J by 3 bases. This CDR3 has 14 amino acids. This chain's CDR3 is CAWSKGAANEKLFF. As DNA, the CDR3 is TGTGCCTGGTCTAAGGGGGCGGCTAATGAAAAACTGTTTTTT. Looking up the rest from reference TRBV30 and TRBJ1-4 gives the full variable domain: SQTIHQWPATLVQPVGSPLSLECTVEGTSNPNLYWYRQAAGRGLQLLFYSVGIGQISSEVPQNLSASRPQDRQFILSSKKLLLSDSGFYLCAWSKGAANEKLFFGSGTQLSVL.

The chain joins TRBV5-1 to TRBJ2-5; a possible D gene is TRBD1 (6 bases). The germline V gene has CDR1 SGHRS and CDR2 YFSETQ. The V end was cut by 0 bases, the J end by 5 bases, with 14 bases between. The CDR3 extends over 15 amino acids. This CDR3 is CASSLVVGARETQYF. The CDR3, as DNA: TGCGCCAGCAGCTTGGTCGTGGGGGCGCGGGAGACCCAGTACTTC.

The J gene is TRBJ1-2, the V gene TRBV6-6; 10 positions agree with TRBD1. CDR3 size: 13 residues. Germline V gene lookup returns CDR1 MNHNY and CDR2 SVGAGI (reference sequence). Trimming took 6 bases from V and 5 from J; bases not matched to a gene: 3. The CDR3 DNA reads TGTGCCAGCAGCCGACAGGGGGCATATGGCTACACCTTC. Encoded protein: CASSRQGAYGYTF.

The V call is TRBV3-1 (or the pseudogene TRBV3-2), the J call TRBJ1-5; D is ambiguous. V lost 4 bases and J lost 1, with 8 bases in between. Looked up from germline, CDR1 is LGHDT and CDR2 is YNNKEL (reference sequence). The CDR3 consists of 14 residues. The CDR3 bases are TGTGCCAGCAGCCTACGAGGGAGCAATCAGCCCCAGCATTTT. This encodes CASSLRGSNQPQHF.